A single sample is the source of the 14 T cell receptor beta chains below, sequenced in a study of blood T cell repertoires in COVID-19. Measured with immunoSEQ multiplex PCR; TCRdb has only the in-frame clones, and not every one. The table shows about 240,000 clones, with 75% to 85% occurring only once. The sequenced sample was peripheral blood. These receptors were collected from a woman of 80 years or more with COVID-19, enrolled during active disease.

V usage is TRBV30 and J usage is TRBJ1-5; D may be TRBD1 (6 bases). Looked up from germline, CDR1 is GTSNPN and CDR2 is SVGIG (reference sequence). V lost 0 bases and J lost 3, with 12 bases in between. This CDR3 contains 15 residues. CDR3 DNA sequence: TGTGCCTGGAGTGTGTTTGGACAGAACAATCAGCCCCAGCATTTT. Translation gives CAWSVFGQNNQPQHF. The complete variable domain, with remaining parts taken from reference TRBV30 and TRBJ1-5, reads SQTIHQWPATLVQPVGSPLSLECTVEGTSNPNLYWYRQAAGRGLQLLFYSVGIGQISSEVPQNLSASRPQDRQFILSSKKLLLSDSGFYLCAWSVFGQNNQPQHFGDGTRLSIL.

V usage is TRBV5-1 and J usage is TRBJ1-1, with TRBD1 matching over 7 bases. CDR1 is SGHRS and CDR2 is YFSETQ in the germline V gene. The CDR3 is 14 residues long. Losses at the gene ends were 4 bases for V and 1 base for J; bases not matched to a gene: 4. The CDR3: CASSLRGRNTEAFF. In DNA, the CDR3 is TGCGCCAGCAGCCTCAGGGGGAGGAACACTGAAGCTTTCTTT.

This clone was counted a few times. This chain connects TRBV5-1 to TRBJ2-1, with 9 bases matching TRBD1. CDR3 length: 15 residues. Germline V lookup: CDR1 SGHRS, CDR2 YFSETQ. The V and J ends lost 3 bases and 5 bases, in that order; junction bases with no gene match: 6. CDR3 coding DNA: TGCGCCAGCAGCTCACAGGGGGCGAGCCACAATGAGCAGTTCTTC. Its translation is CASSSQGASHNEQFF.

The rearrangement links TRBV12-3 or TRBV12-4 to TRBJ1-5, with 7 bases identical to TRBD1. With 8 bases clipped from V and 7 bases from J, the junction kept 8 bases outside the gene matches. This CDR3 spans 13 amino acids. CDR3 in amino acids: CASYRGVDQPQHF. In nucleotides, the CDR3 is TGTGCCAGCTACAGGGGTGTTGACCAGCCCCAGCATTTT.

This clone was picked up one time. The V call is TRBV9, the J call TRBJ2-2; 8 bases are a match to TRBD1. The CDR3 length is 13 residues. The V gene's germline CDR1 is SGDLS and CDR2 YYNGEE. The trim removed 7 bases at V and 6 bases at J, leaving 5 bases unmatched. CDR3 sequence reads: CASSSGGPGELFF. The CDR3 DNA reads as TGTGCCAGCTCCTCAGGGGGCCCCGGGGAGCTGTTTTTT.

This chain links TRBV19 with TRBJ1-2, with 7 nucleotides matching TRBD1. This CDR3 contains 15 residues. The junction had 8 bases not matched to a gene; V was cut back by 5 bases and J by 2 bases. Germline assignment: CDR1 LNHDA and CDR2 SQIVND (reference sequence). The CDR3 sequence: CASSPRRGENYGYTF. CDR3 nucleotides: TGTGCCAGTAGTCCCCGCAGGGGGGAGAACTATGGCTACACCTTC.

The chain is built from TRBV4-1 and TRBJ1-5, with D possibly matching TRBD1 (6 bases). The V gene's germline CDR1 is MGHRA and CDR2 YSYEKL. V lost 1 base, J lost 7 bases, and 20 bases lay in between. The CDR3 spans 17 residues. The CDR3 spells CASSQAIAAGAGQPQHF. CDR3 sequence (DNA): TGCGCCAGCAGCCAAGCGATAGCCGCAGGGGCAGGGCAGCCCCAGCATTTT.

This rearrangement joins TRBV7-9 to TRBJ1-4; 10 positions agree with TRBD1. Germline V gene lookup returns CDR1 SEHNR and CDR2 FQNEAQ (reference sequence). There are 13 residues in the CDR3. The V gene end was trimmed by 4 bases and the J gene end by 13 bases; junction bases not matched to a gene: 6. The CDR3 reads CASSSPGQGILFF. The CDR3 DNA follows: TGTGCCAGCAGCTCACCGGGACAGGGGATACTGTTTTTT.

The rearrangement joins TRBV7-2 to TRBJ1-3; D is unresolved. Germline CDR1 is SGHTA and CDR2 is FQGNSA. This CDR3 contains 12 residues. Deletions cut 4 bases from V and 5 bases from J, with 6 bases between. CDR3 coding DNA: TGTGCCAGCAGCTCCCAGAGAAACACCATATATTTT. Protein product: CASSSQRNTIYF.

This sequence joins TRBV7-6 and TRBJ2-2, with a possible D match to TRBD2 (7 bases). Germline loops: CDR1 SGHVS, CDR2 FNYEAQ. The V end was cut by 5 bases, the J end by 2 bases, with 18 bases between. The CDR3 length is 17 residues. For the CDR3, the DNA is TGTGCCAGCAGCCTCCTCCCGGCGGGGGCCAACACCGGGGAGCTGTTTTTT. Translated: CASSLLPAGANTGELFF.

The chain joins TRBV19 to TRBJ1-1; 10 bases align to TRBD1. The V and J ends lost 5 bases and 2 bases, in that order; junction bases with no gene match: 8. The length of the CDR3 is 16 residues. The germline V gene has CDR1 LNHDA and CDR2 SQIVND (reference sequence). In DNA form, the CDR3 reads TGTGCCAGTAGTGGCCGGGACAGGGGATTTAACACTGAAGCTTTCTTT. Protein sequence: CASSGRDRGFNTEAFF.

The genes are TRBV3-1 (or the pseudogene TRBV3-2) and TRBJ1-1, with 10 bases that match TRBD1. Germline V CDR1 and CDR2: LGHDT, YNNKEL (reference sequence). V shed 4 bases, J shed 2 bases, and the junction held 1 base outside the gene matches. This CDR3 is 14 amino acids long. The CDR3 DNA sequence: TGTGCCAGCAGCCGGGACAGGGGTAACACTGAAGCTTTCTTT. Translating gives CASSRDRGNTEAFF.

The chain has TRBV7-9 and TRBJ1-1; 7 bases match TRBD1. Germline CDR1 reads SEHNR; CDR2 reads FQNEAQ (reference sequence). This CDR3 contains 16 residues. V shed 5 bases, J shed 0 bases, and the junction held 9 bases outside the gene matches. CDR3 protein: CASSHGDRDMNTEAFF. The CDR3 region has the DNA TGTGCCAGCAGCCATGGGGACAGAGACATGAACACTGAAGCTTTCTTT.

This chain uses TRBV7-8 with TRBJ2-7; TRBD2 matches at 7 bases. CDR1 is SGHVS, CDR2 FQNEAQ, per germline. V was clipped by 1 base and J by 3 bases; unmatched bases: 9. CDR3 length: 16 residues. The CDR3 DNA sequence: TGTGCCAGCAGCTTAGGGCGTGTAAGCGGGATCTACGAGCAGTACTTC. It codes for CASSLGRVSGIYEQYF.